Described below is a single T cell receptor (beta chain) sequence and its context. Its antigen remains unknown. TCRdb keeps only in-frame clones here, not all; method: immunoSEQ multiplex PCR. The sample lists more than 65,000 clones, just under 95% occurring once. Germline V gene sequence: CDR1 MNHEY, CDR2 SVGAGI. This CDR3 is 13 amino acids long. The V segment lost 6 bases and the J segment 5 bases; nucleotides outside the gene matches: 6. The validation cohort, a group of around 120 subjects, included the donors and was separate from the roughly 700-subject first cohort. The sample comes from a study of cytomegalovirus exposure and HLA in healthy donors. Findings and caveats of the study: Published work reported that the classifier diagnosed cytomegalovirus status with high specificity and sensitivity. There were some 150 TCR beta chains listed as cytomegalovirus-associated.

The rearrangement links TRBV6-5 to TRBJ1-1, with 7 bases matching TRBD1. The TCR originated in a man between 18 and 35 years old in good health and CMV-seronegative. Source material: PBMCs. This CDR3 is CASRRQGWTEAFF. The CDR3 region has the DNA TGTGCCAGCAGACGACAGGGATGGACTGAAGCTTTCTTT.